This T cell receptor (beta chain) is drawn from a study of T cells after yellow fever vaccination. General study points: Weaker, the secondary response had a peak occurring faster, on day 5 versus 15. Detected again after the booster were most primary-vaccination clones, at nearly 97% CD4 and 88% CD8. Clonotypes shared by both compartments, CD4 and CD8, made up a small share.

As TCR cDNA was made by 5'RACE template switching, a universal primer site and UMIs were added. From the 5' RACE reads, TCRdb called clonotypes with MiXCR, one entry per CDR3 protein. The sample carries about 210,000 distinct CDR3 sequences, 3% to 4% recorded once. This clonotype has at least ten counts. Its cognate antigen is unknown. The sequences come from CD4+ T cells sorted from PBMCs, collected 10 days after the yellow fever booster vaccination. The TCR comes from a man between 18 and 29 years old who received the YFV17D yellow fever vaccine.

The CDR3 sequence is CASSYRTGGIIYTDTQYF. The DNA for the CDR3 is TGTGCCAGCAGCTACCGGACAGGGGGTATAATTTACACAGATACGCAGTATTTT. The gene calls are TRBV11-2 and TRBJ2-3; TRBD1 matches 10 bases. CDR3 size: 18 residues. V shed 4 bases and J 2 bases; nucleotides not matched to a gene: 12. The germline V gene encodes CDR1 SGHAT and CDR2 FQNNGV.